This TCR beta chain is from a study of identical twins. The CDR3 covers 14 residues. With 6 bases clipped from V and 6 bases from J, the junction kept 6 bases outside the gene matches. Germline V gene sequence: CDR1 DFQATT, CDR2 SNEGSKA (reference sequence). Notes on the study in general: Model-predicted out-of-frame TCR alpha sharing fell below observed values in monozygotic twins.

One entry per CDR3 protein, called by TCRdb with MiXCR from the 5' RACE reads. The table lists a few hundred thousand distinct CDR3 sequences, approximately 8.8% of them singletons, with around 8.6% in the top ten. On this clonotype: Its antigen is not known. The conserved closing phenylalanine or tryptophan is absent in this CDR3, likely reflecting a read error.

This receptor was taken from a woman aged 45-65 years in good health. Sequenced sample: naive T cells sorted from blood. This chain connects TRBV20-1 to TRBJ2-1, with 12 nucleotides matching TRBD2. CDR3 residues: CSASGLAGPNEQFC. CDR3 nucleotides: TGCAGTGCAAGCGGACTAGCGGGACCCAATGAGCAGTTCTGC.